This T cell receptor (beta chain) was observed in a study of blood T cell repertoires in COVID-19. This table comes from immunoSEQ multiplex PCR, and its TCRdb copy is limited to in-frame clones, with some not included. The table has about 300,000 clones, nearly 90% seen once. Participants were aged about 18 to 100 years from approximately 25 US areas. CDR3 length: 13 amino acids. In germline, CDR1 is GTSNPN, CDR2 SVGIG (reference sequence). Trimming shortened V by 2 bases and J by 5 bases, and 10 bases separated the two germline ends. The chain is built from TRBV30 and TRBJ1-5; the D gene is possibly TRBD1 (6 bases). This clonotype originated in a woman younger than 30 with acute COVID-19. Sequencing input: PBMCs or T cells enriched from blood (not recorded which). The CDR3 is CAWSKGGDQPQHF. DNA for the CDR3: TGTGCCTGGAGTAAGGGGGGGGATCAGCCCCAGCATTTT.